A single sample is the source of the 18 T cell receptor beta chains below, sequenced in a study of blood T cell repertoires in COVID-19. The data were produced by immunoSEQ multiplex PCR, yet TCRdb's version contains in-frame clones alone and is incomplete. The repertoire holds 150,000 to 200,000 clones, with just over 85% as singletons. Sequenced: peripheral blood. These receptors came from a man aged 55 to 70 with acute or convalescent COVID-19.

The V gene is TRBV19, the J gene TRBJ1-3; D is perhaps TRBD1 (6 bases). Germline assignment: CDR1 LNHDA and CDR2 SQIVND (reference sequence). The CDR3 has 15 residues. V was shortened by 5 bases and J by 1 base, with 12 bases between the two germline ends. DNA for the CDR3: TGTGCCAGTAGTGACCAGGGACAATCTGGAAACACCATATATTTT. Translation gives CASSDQGQSGNTIYF.

The chain carries TRBV2 and TRBJ1-1, with 7 bases identical to TRBD1. The germline CDR1 and CDR2 sequences are SNHLY and FYNNEI. The CDR3 totals 13 residues. V was pared by 6 bases and J by 2 bases, with 3 bases of the junction left unmatched. In nucleotides, the CDR3 is TGTGCCAGCAGCGGGACAGTTAACACTGAAGCTTTCTTT. Residues: CASSGTVNTEAFF.

This clone was seen more than once but under ten times. The chain couples TRBV6-4 to TRBJ1-5; D not certain. Trimming pared 4 bases from V and 3 bases from J, leaving 7 bases between. Germline V gene sequence: CDR1 MRHNA, CDR2 SNTAGT. The CDR3 runs to 13 residues. The CDR3 nucleotides read TGTGCCAGCAGTGTTAGTCCCAATCAGCCCCAGCATTTT. It encodes CASSVSPNQPQHF.

The CDR3 here is CAISGTGATDTQYF. The CDR3 DNA reads TGTGCCATCAGTGGAACAGGGGCCACAGATACGCAGTATTTT. J is TRBJ2-3 and V is TRBV10-3, with 7 bases lining up with TRBD1. Germline CDR1 ENHRY, CDR2 SYGVKD. V lost 4 bases, J lost 2 bases, and 3 bases stayed unmatched. CDR3 length equals 14 residues.

V is TRBV24-1 and J is TRBJ2-2, with 9 bases lining up with TRBD1. This CDR3 has 16 amino acids. Germline assignment: CDR1 KGHDR and CDR2 SFDVKD. The V gene end was trimmed by 4 bases and the J gene end by 7 bases; junction bases not matched to a gene: 9. The CDR3 spells CATSDPGQGRDGELFF. In DNA form, the CDR3 reads TGTGCCACCAGTGACCCCGGACAGGGGAGGGACGGGGAGCTGTTTTTT.

CDR3 coding DNA: TGTGCCAGCAGCTTGGAAGAAAAGGGAGACAAGTACTTC. Amino acids: CASSLEEKGDKYF. The chain uses TRBV5-8 and TRBJ2-7, with D tentatively TRBD2 (5 bases). Per germline, CDR1 SGHTS and CDR2 YDEGEE. This CDR3 has 13 residues. The V end lost 0 bases, the J end lost 11 bases, and 15 bases lay between the germline ends.

This clone appeared a few times. The chain couples TRBV27 to TRBJ1-5; weak D call: TRBD1 (5 bases). This CDR3 is 14 amino acids long. Germline CDR1 is MNHEY and CDR2 is SMNVEV (reference sequence). Trimming shortened V by 4 bases and J by 2 bases, and 9 bases separated the two germline ends. The CDR3, as DNA: TGTGCCAGCAGTTCAGGGTCGGGCAATCAGCCCCAGCATTTT. This gives the protein CASSSGSGNQPQHF.

The J gene is TRBJ2-1, the V gene TRBV15, with a tentative D call TRBD2 (6 bases). V lost 0 bases, J lost 5 bases, and 17 bases lay in between. The CDR3 sequence is 17 residues long. CDR1 and CDR2 from the germline V gene are LNHNV and YYDKDF (reference sequence). In DNA, the CDR3 is TGTGCCACCAGCAGAGATGGCGGGGCAGTAGAGAACAATGAGCAGTTCTTC. Its protein is CATSRDGGAVENNEQFF.

This chain uses TRBV5-4 with TRBJ2-2; 8 nucleotides match TRBD2. CDR3 size: 15 residues. With V trimmed by 3 bases and J by 3 bases, 4 bases remained unmatched. Germline assignment: CDR1 SGHNT and CDR2 YYREEE (reference sequence). The CDR3 nucleotides are TGTGCCAGCAGCTCCAGACTAGCGCACACCGGGGAGCTGTTTTTT. Translating it yields CASSSRLAHTGELFF. The full variable domain, rest sourced from reference TRBV5-4 and TRBJ2-2, is ETGVTQSPTHLIKTRGQQVTLRCSSQSGHNTVSWYQQALGQGPQFIFQYYREEENGRGNFPPRFSGLQFPNYSSELNVNALELDDSALYLCASSSRLAHTGELFFGEGSRLTVL.

This clone turned up a few times. This sequence joins TRBV5-5 and TRBJ1-4, with 9 positions matching TRBD1. CDR1 SGHKS and CDR2 YYEKEE come from the germline V gene (reference sequence). The CDR3 totals 16 residues. The J segment lost 4 bases and the V segment lost 4 bases, leaving 8 bases of the junction unmatched. The CDR3 sequence: CASSLYGTGLNEKLFF. The CDR3 DNA follows: TGTGCCAGCAGCCTATACGGGACAGGGCTTAATGAAAAACTGTTTTTT.

CDR3 loop: CASSLRGAAEAFF. CDR3 sequence (DNA): TGTGCCAGCAGTTTGCGGGGGGCCGCTGAAGCTTTCTTT. The chain uses TRBV12-3 or TRBV12-4 and TRBJ1-1; D perhaps matches TRBD1 (6 bases). The CDR3 is 13 amino acids. V shed 3 bases and J shed 6 bases, with 11 bases lying between them.

The rearrangement joins TRBV21-1 to TRBJ1-5; the D call in the table, TRBD1, was not verified against the DNA. TRBV21-1 is deemed a pseudogene. CDR3 length: 14 amino acids. CDR3 sequence: CASSRTGRNQPQHF. CDR3 coding DNA: TGTGCCAGCAGCAGGACAGGGAGGAATCAGCCCCAGCATTTT.

This clone turned up a few times. This rearrangement joins TRBV19 to TRBJ2-5, with TRBD2 as a possible D gene (7 bases). Germline V gene lookup returns CDR1 LNHDA and CDR2 SQIVND (reference sequence). The ends were cut back, 1 base at V and 5 bases at J, with 14 bases in the middle. There are 15 residues in the CDR3. The CDR3 reads CASSIVSRGGETQYF. As DNA, the CDR3 is TGTGCCAGTAGTATAGTAAGCAGGGGAGGGGAGACCCAGTACTTC.

V and J are TRBV5-1 and TRBJ1-1, with 10 bases aligning to TRBD1. J was trimmed by 5 bases and V by 0 bases; bases with no gene match: 1. Germline CDR1 is SGHRS and CDR2 is YFSETQ. The CDR3 totals 14 residues. The CDR3, as DNA: TGCGCCAGCAGCTTGGGGGGACAGGGGACTGAAGCTTTCTTT. Protein product: CASSLGGQGTEAFF.

The chain uses TRBV18 and TRBJ1-5; perhaps TRBD1 as D (5 bases). Germline V CDR1 and CDR2: KGHSH, LQKENI. This CDR3 has 19 amino acids. Trimming shortened V by 8 bases and J by 0 bases, and 26 bases separated the two germline ends. Here the CDR3 DNA reads TGTGCCAGCCCGGATAGACAGAACATTAGGGCCTATAGCAATCAGCCCCAGCATTTT. This sequence encodes CASPDRQNIRAYSNQPQHF.

This rearrangement joins TRBV11-2 to TRBJ2-6; D is ambiguous. Deletions cut 3 bases from V and 0 bases from J, with 9 bases between. The CDR3 is 16 residues long. In germline, CDR1 is SGHAT, CDR2 FQNNGV. CDR3 nucleotides: TGTGCCAGCAGCTTGTTCTCCAGCTCTGGGGCCAACGTCCTGACTTTC. This sequence encodes CASSLFSSSGANVLTF. Complete variable domain (other parts from reference TRBV11-2 and TRBJ2-6): EAGVAQSPRYKIIEKRQSVAFWCNPISGHATLYWYQQILGQGPKLLIQFQNNGVVDDSQLPKDRFSAERLKGVDSTLKIQPAKLEDSAVYLCASSLFSSSGANVLTFGAGSRLTVL.

The V and J genes are TRBV7-2 and TRBJ2-1; 11 positions match TRBD2. This CDR3 spans 18 amino acids. The V and J ends lost 6 bases and 0 bases, in that order; junction bases with no gene match: 10. Per germline, CDR1 SGHTA and CDR2 FQGNSA. The chain's CDR3 is CASRQSLTSGGSYNEQFF. DNA of the CDR3: TGTGCCAGCAGACAAAGTCTCACTAGCGGGGGCTCCTACAATGAGCAGTTCTTC.

The V and J genes are TRBV4-1 and TRBJ1-2; D remains ambiguous. The germline V gene has CDR1 MGHRA and CDR2 YSYEKL. V gave up 0 bases and J gave up 7 bases, with 9 bases separating them. The CDR3 spans 13 residues. Here the CDR3 DNA reads TGCGCCAGCAGCCAAGAAAACTACTCTGGCTACACCTTC. Its protein product is CASSQENYSGYTF.